The clone carrying this T cell receptor (beta chain) appeared a single time. Germline V lookup: CDR1 LGHNA, CDR2 YNFKEQ. V was trimmed by 0 bases and J by 1 base, leaving 11 bases between them. The CDR3 spans 16 residues. The record originates from a study of blood T cells in healthy people across ages. For the study at large: With template switching, about one barcoded beta molecule was captured per two T cells.

A sample-barcoded 5' primer and a J-beta primer mix were used in a second PCR of roughly 7 to 11 cycles. A minimum of 2.5 million CDR3-containing paired-end reads was obtained for each sample. TCRdb re-derived calls from the 5' RACE reads in MiXCR, one entry per CDR3 protein. The sample carries some 1.4 million distinct CDR3 sequences, 40% to 50% recorded once. The sequence was collected from a woman under 30 in good health. The J gene is TRBJ2-3, the V gene TRBV4-2; tentatively, D is TRBD1 (6 bases). Sequenced input: blood. CDR3 in DNA: TGTGCCAGCAGCCAAGAGGGGGCCCCTCGCACAGATACGCAGTATTTT. Translated, it gives CASSQEGAPRTDTQYF.